This entry concerns a single TCR beta chain. Its antigen remains unidentified. This table comes from immunoSEQ multiplex PCR, and its TCRdb copy is limited to in-frame clones, with some not included. Of tens of thousands of clones listed, roughly 87% are singletons. Germline V gene lookup returns CDR1 SEHNR and CDR2 FQNEAQ (reference sequence). The CDR3 is 14 amino acids. Trimming removed 1 base at V and 5 bases at J, with 11 bases between. The sample comes from a study of OX40 agonist ivuxolimab in advanced cancers. For the study at large: Ivuxolimab doses were 0.01, 0.1, 0.3, 1.5, 3 or 10 mg/kg every 2 weeks. Broader study findings: Still undetermined is the antigen specificity of the expanded peripheral T cells.

The TCR originated in an adult with an advanced solid tumor such as melanoma, head and neck, liver or kidney cancer. This specimen consisted of CD4+ or CD8+ T cells sorted from blood, obtained in a trial of the OX40 agonist ivuxolimab. The chain carries TRBV7-9 and TRBJ2-5, with D possibly TRBD1 on 7 matching bases. The CDR3 nucleotides read TGTGCCAGCAGCTTAGTGGAGGGGGCCGAGACCCAGTACTTC. This translates into CASSLVEGAETQYF. The full variable domain, with the rest looked up from reference TRBV7-9 and TRBJ2-5, is DTGVSQNPRHKITKRGQNVTFRCDPISEHNRLYWYRQTLGQGPEFLTYFQNEAQLEKSRLLSDRFSAERPKGSFSTLEIQRTEQGDSAMYLCASSLVEGAETQYFGPGTRLLVL.